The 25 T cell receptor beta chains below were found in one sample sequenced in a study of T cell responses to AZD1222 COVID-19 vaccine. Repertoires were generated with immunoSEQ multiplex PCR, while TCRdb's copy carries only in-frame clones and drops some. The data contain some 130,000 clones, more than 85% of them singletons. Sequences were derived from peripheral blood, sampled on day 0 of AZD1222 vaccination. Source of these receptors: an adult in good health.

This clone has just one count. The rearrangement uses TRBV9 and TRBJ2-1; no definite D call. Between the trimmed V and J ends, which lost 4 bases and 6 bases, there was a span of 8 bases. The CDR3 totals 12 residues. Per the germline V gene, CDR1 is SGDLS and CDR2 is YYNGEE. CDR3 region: CASSRAVNEQFF. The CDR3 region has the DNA TGTGCCAGCAGCCGGGCGGTCAATGAGCAGTTCTTC.

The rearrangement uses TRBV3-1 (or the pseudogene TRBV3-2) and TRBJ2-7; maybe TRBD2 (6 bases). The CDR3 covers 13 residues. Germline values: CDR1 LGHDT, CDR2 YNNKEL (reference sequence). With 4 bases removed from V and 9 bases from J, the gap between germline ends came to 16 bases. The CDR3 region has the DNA TGTGCCAGCAGCCCCACGGAGGGGCTGGTGCAGTACTTC. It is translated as CASSPTEGLVQYF.

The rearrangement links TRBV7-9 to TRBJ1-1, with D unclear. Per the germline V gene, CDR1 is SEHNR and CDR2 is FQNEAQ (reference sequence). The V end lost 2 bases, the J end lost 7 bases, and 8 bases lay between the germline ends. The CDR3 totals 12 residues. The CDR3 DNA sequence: TGTGCCAGCAGCTTATCTGCACTTGAAGCTTTCTTT. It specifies CASSLSALEAFF.

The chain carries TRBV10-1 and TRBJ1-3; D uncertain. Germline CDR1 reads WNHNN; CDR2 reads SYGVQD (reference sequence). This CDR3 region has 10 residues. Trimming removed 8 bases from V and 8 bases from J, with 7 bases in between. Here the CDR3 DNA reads TGCGCCAGCTCCTTAGACACCATATATTTT. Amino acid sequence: CASSLDTIYF.

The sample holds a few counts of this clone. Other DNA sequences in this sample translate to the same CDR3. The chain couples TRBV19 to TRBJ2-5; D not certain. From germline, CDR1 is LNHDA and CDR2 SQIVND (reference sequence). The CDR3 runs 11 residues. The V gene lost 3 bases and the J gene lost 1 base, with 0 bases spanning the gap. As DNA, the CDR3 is TGTGCCAGTAGTATCCAAGAGACCCAGTACTTC. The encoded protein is CASSIQETQYF.

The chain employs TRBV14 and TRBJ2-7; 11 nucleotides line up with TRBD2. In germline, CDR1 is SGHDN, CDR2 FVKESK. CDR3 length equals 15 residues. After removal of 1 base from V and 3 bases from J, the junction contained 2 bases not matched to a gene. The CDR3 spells CASSQGLAGFYEQYF. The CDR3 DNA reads TGTGCCAGCAGCCAAGGACTAGCGGGGTTCTACGAGCAGTACTTC.

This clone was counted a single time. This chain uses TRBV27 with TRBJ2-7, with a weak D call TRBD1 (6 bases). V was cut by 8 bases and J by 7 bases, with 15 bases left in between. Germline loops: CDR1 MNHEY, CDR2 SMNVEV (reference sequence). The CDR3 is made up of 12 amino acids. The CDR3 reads CASWARGPEQYF. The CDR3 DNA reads TGTGCCAGCTGGGCCAGGGGTCCAGAGCAGTACTTC.

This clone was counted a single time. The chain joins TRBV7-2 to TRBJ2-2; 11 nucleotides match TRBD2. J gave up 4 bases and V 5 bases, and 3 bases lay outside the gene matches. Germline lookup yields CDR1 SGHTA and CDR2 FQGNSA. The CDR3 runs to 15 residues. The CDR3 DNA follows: TGTGCCAGCAGCCTAGGACTAGCGGGCACCGGGGAGCTGTTTTTT. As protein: CASSLGLAGTGELFF.

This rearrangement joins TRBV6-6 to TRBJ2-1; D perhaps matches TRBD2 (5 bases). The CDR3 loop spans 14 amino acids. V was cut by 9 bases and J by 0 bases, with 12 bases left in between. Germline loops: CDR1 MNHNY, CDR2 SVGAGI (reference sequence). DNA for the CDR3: TGTGCCAGTGAGCGGACGAGCTCCTACAATGAGCAGTTCTTC. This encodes CASERTSSYNEQFF.

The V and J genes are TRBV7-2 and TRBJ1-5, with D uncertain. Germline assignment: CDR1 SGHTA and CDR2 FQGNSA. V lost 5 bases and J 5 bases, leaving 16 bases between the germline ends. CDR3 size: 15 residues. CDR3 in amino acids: CASSPEPSPDQPQHF. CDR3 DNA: TGTGCCAGCAGCCCCGAACCATCCCCGGATCAGCCCCAGCATTTT.

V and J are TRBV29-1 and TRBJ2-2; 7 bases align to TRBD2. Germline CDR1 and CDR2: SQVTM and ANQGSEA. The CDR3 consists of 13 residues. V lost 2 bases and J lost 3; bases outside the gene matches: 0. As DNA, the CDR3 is TGCAGCGTTGAACTAGCGGACACCGGGGAGCTGTTTTTT. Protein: CSVELADTGELFF.

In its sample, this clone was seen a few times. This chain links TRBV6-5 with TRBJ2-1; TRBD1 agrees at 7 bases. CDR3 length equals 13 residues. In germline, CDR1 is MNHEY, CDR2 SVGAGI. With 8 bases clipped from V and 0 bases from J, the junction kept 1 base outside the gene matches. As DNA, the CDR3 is TGTGCCAGCGGGACAGCCTCCTACAATGAGCAGTTCTTC. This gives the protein CASGTASYNEQFF.

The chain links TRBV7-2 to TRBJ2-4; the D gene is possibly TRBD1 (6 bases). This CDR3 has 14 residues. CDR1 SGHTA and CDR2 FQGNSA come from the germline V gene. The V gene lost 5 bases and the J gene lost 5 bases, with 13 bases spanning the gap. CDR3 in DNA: TGTGCCAGCAGCAACCGGGACACAGAAAACATTCAGTACTTC. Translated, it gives CASSNRDTENIQYF.

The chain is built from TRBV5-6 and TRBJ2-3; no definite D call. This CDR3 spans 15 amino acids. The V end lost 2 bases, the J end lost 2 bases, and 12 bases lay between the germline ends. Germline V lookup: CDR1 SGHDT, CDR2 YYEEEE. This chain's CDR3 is CASSLWDRDTDTQYF. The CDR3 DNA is TGTGCCAGCAGCTTATGGGATCGAGACACAGATACGCAGTATTTT.

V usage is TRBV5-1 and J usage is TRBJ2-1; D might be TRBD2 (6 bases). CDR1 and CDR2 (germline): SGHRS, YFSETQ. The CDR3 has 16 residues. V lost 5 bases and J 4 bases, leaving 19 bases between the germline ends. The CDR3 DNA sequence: TGCGCCAGCAGTTCGACTGACGGAGGGGTTTACAATGAGCAGTTCTTC. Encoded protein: CASSSTDGGVYNEQFF.

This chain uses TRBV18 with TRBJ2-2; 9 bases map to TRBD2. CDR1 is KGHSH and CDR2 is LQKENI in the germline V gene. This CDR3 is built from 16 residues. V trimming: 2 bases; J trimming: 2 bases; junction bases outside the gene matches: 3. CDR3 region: CASSPVAGANTGELFF. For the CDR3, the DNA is TGTGCCAGCTCACCAGTAGCGGGGGCTAACACCGGGGAGCTGTTTTTT.

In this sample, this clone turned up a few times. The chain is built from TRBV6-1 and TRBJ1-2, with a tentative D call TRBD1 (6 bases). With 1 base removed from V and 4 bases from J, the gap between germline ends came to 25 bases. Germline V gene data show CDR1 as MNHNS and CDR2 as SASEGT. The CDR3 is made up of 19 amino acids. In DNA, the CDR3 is TGTGCCAGCAGTGAAGAGGGGGGTCTGTCAGGCGGAACTTTCTATGGCTACACCTTC. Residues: CASSEEGGLSGGTFYGYTF.

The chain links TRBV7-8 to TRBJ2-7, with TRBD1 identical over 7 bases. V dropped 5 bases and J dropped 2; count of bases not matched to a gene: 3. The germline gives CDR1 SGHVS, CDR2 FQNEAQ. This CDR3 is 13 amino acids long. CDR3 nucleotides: TGTGCCAGCAGCATGGACAGGACCTACGAGCAGTACTTC. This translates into CASSMDRTYEQYF.

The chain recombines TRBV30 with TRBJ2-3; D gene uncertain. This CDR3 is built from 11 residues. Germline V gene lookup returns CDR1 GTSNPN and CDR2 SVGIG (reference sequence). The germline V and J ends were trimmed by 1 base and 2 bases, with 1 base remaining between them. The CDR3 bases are TGTGCCTGGAGTGCCACAGATACGCAGTATTTT. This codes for CAWSATDTQYF. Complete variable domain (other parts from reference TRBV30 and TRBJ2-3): SQTIHQWPATLVQPVGSPLSLECTVEGTSNPNLYWYRQAAGRGLQLLFYSVGIGQISSEVPQNLSASRPQDRQFILSSKKLLLSDSGFYLCAWSATDTQYFGPGTRLTVL.

CDR3 coding DNA: TGTGCCAGCAGTTACTCACGGGAAAAGACCCAGTACTTC. Translating gives CASSYSREKTQYF. The chain has TRBV6-5 and TRBJ2-5, with D maybe TRBD2 (5 bases). Trimming stripped 0 bases from V and 6 bases from J, with 8 bases between. The CDR3 is 13 residues long. CDR1 is MNHEY, CDR2 SVGAGI, per germline.

CDR3 sequence reads: CASSYDRSYEQYF. In DNA, the CDR3 is TGTGCCAGCAGTTACGACAGATCCTACGAGCAGTACTTC. The V call is TRBV6-5, the J call TRBJ2-7; TRBD1 is a possible D gene (5 bases). This CDR3 spans 13 amino acids. Looked up from germline, CDR1 is MNHEY and CDR2 is SVGAGI. V was shortened by 2 bases and J by 1 base, with 6 bases between the two germline ends.

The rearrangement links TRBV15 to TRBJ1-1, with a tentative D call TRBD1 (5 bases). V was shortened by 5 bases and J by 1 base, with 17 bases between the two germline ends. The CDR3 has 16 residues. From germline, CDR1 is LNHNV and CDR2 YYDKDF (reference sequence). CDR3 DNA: TGTGCCACCAGCCCCCGGGGTGGGGCAGGGAACACTGAAGCTTTCTTT. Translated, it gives CATSPRGGAGNTEAFF.

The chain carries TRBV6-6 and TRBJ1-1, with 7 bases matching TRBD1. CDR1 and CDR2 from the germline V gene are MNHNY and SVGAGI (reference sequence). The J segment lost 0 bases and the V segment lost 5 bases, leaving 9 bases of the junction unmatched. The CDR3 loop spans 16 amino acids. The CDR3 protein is CASSRPPTGMNTEAFF. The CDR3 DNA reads TGTGCCAGCAGTCGACCCCCGACAGGGATGAACACTGAAGCTTTCTTT.

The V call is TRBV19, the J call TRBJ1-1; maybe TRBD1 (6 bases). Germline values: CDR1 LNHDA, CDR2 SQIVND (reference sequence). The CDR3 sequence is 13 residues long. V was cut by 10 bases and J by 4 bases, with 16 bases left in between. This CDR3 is CATLQEGGTEAFF. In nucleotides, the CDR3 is TGTGCCACCCTACAGGAAGGGGGCACTGAAGCTTTCTTT.

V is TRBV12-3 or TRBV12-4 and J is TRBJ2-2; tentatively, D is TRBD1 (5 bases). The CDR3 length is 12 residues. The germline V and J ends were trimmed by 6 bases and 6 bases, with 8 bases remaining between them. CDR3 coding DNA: TGTGCCAGCAGGCCAGGGTCCGGGGAGCTGTTTTTT. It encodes CASRPGSGELFF.